This record looks at one T cell receptor beta chain sequence and its context. Antigen specificity is unknown. The sample comes from a study of blood T cells in healthy people across ages. Study-level points and caveats: While age rose, TCR beta diversity per million T cells dropped in a roughly linear way. PBMCs left unsorted prevented a conclusive naive versus antigen-experienced comparison.

A second 7 to 11 cycle PCR used barcoded and J-beta primers. TCRdb redid the calling of the 5' RACE reads with MiXCR, one entry per CDR3 protein. This sample has approximately 810,000 distinct CDR3 sequences, with about 30% found just once. Sequenced input: blood. This sequence originates from an elderly woman in good health.

CDR3 amino acids: CASSSGQGLYEQFF. The DNA for the CDR3 is TGTGCCAGCAGCTCGGGACAGGGACTTTACGAGCAGTTCTTC. This chain connects TRBV7-9 to TRBJ2-1, with TRBD1 matching over 9 bases. Germline V CDR1 and CDR2: SEHNR, FQNEAQ (reference sequence). Losses at the gene ends were 4 bases for V and 10 bases for J; bases not matched to a gene: 8. The CDR3 extends over 14 amino acids.